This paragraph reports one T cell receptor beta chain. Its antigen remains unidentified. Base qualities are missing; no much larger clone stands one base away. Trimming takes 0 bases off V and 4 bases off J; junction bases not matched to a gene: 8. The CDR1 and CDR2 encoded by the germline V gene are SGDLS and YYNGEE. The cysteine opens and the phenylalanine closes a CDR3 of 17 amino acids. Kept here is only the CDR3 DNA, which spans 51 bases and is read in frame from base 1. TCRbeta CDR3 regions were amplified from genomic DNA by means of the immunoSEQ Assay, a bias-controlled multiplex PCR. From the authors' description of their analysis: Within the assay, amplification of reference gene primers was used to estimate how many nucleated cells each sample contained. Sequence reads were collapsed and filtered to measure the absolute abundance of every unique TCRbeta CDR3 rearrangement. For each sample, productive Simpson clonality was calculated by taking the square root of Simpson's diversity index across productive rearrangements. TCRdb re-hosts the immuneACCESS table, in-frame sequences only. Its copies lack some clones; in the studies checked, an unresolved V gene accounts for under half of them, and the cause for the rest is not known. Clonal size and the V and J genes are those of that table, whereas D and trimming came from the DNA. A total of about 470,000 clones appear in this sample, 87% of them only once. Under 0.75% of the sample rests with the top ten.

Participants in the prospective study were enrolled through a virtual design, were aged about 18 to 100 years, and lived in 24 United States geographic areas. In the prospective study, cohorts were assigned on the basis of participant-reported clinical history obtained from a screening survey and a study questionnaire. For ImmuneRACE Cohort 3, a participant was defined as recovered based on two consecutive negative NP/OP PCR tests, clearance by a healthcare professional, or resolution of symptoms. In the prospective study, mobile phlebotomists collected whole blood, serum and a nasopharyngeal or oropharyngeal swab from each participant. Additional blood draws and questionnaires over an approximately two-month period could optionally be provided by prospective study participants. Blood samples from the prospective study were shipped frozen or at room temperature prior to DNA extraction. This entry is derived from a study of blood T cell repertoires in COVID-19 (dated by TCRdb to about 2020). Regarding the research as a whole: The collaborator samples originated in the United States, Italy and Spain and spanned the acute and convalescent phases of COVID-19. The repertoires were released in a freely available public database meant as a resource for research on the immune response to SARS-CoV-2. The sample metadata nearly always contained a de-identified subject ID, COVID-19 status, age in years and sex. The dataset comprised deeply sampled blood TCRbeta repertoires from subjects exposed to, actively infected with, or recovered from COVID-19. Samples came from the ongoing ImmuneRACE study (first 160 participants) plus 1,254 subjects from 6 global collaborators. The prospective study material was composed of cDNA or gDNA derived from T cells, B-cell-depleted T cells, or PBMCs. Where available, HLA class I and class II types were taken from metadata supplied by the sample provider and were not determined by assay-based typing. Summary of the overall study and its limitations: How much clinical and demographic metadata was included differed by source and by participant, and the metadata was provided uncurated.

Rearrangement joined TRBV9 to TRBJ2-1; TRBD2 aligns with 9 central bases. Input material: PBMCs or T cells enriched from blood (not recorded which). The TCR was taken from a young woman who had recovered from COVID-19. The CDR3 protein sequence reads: CASSVATRAGGYNEQFF. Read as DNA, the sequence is TGTGCCAGCAGCGTAGCTACTCGAGCGGGGGGATACAATGAGCAGTTCTTC.